The 18 T cell receptor beta chains below all came from one sample that was sequenced in a study of human T cells and chemical hapten exposure. The library tagged individual cDNA molecules with unique molecular identifiers. TCRdb reprocessed the reads with MiXCR, giving one entry per CDR3 protein. The sample lists around 120,000 distinct CDR3 sequences, over 7% occurring once. Unfractionated whole blood yielded the extracted total RNA. Input material: whole blood. The receptors originated from a human donor in good health. Some clones in this sample may be carry-over from other donors' samples.

This sequence joins TRBV11-2 and TRBJ2-2; no definite D call. The CDR3 consists of 14 residues. Germline assignment: CDR1 SGHAT and CDR2 FQNNGV. The ends were cut back, 0 bases at V and 2 bases at J, with 4 bases in the middle. The CDR3 DNA follows: TGTGCCAGCAGCTTAGAGGGAAACACCGGGGAGCTGTTTTTT. This sequence encodes CASSLEGNTGELFF.

This clonotype appeared many times. This chain uses TRBV12-3 or TRBV12-4 with TRBJ1-4, with a possible D match to TRBD1 (5 bases). The V end lost 2 bases, the J end lost 7 bases, and 14 bases lay between the germline ends. The CDR3 is 15 amino acids. CDR3 amino acids: CASSLSPATAEKLFF. CDR3 bases: TGTGCCAGCAGTTTATCCCCGGCGACAGCTGAAAAACTGTTTTTT.

There are a few counts of this clonotype. The chain couples TRBV18 to TRBJ2-6; D ambiguous. Germline CDR1 and CDR2: KGHSH and LQKENI. Trimming pared 3 bases from V and 0 bases from J, leaving 6 bases between. CDR3 length equals 15 residues. As DNA, the CDR3 is TGTGCCAGCTCACCTCAAGGCTCTGGGGCCAACGTCCTGACTTTC. Amino acid sequence: CASSPQGSGANVLTF.

The chain links TRBV6-1 to TRBJ2-5; 11 nucleotides agree with TRBD2. This CDR3 spans 18 amino acids. J lost 6 bases, V lost 3 bases, and 15 bases had no gene match. In germline, CDR1 is MNHNS, CDR2 SASEGT. Here the CDR3 reads CASSEMTSGTLDEKTQYF. Written as DNA, the CDR3 is TGTGCCAGCAGTGAGATGACTAGCGGGACACTCGATGAGAAGACCCAGTACTTC.

The table lists this clonotype with a few counts. The chain employs TRBV29-1 and TRBJ1-1; D may be TRBD1 (6 bases). Germline CDR1 SQVTM, CDR2 ANQGSEA. This CDR3 comprises 14 residues. With 5 bases removed from V and 0 bases from J, the gap between germline ends came to 13 bases. The CDR3 DNA is TGCAGCGTTTTCCAGGGGTCGTTGAACACTGAAGCTTTCTTT. This gives the protein CSVFQGSLNTEAFF.

CDR3 nucleotide sequence: TGTGCCAGCAGTTTGCAGGGCCCCCACGGGACTAGCGGACTCTACGAGCAGTACTTC. It codes for CASSLQGPHGTSGLYEQYF. The genes are TRBV27 and TRBJ2-7, with 11 bases that match TRBD2. The germline gives CDR1 MNHEY, CDR2 SMNVEV (reference sequence). The CDR3 has 19 residues. Germline trimming cut 3 bases from V and 3 bases from J; bases unmatched to any gene: 16.

This clonotype was counted a few times. This chain connects TRBV10-3 to TRBJ2-3, with 7 bases identical to TRBD1. The CDR3 consists of 13 residues. Germline CDR1 is ENHRY and CDR2 is SYGVKD. Germline trimming cut 11 bases from V and 6 bases from J; bases unmatched to any gene: 11. The CDR3 region has the DNA TGTGCCGCCACGGACAGGCCCTTCGATACGCAGTATTTT. Its protein product is CAATDRPFDTQYF.

The table lists this clonotype with a few counts. The gene calls are TRBV20-1 and TRBJ2-1, with a possible D match to TRBD1 (5 bases). The CDR3 has 16 amino acids. From germline, CDR1 is DFQATT and CDR2 SNEGSKA (reference sequence). The V end lost 2 bases, the J end lost 8 bases, and 22 bases lay between the germline ends. The CDR3 DNA reads as TGCAGTGCTAGAAACCCCGGTAGGCAGGGTTTTCATGAGCAGTTCTTC. It codes for CSARNPGRQGFHEQFF.

This clonotype was seen at least ten times. This rearrangement joins TRBV5-1 to TRBJ2-1; D is perhaps TRBD1 or TRBD2 (5 bases each). V dropped 4 bases and J dropped 2 bases, with 10 bases sitting between them. Germline-derived CDR1 and CDR2 are SGHRS and YFSETQ. The CDR3 runs 14 residues. The CDR3, as DNA: TGCGCCAGCAGCCTCCGGGACGCCTACAATGAGCAGTTCTTC. This gives the protein CASSLRDAYNEQFF.

This clonotype was detected many times. The genes are TRBV5-1 and TRBJ2-7; D gene unclear. CDR3 size: 14 residues. V was cut by 0 bases and J by 1 base, with 8 bases left in between. CDR1 SGHRS and CDR2 YFSETQ come from the germline V gene. In DNA, the CDR3 is TGCGCCAGCAGCTTGGAGGTTTATTCCTACGAGCAGTACTTC. This translates into CASSLEVYSYEQYF.

This clonotype was detected only a few times. The chain employs TRBV6-2 or TRBV6-3 and TRBJ2-2, with 9 bases lining up with TRBD2. The CDR3 runs to 16 residues. The V gene's germline CDR1 is MNHEY and CDR2 SVGEGT. V shed 0 bases and J 6 bases; nucleotides not matched to a gene: 5. The CDR3 spells CASSYSPAGGPGELFF. Here the CDR3 DNA reads TGTGCCAGCAGTTACTCCCCAGCGGGGGGCCCCGGGGAGCTGTTTTTT.

The V call is TRBV20-1, the J call TRBJ2-7; 11 nucleotides align to TRBD1. V dropped 0 bases and J dropped 7; count of bases not matched to a gene: 8. The CDR3 is 15 amino acids. Per germline, CDR1 DFQATT and CDR2 SNEGSKA (reference sequence). This CDR3 reads CSARDGQGAFLEQYF. As DNA, the CDR3 is TGCAGTGCTAGAGACGGACAGGGGGCGTTCCTGGAGCAGTACTTC.

This clonotype turned up a few times. The V gene is TRBV9, the J gene TRBJ2-7; 9 bases match TRBD1. J gave up 0 bases and V 4 bases, and 8 bases lay outside the gene matches. The germline V gene encodes CDR1 SGDLS and CDR2 YYNGEE. The CDR3 is 16 residues long. The CDR3 loop is CASSPAGTGSSYEQYF. CDR3 in DNA: TGTGCCAGCAGCCCCGCCGGGACAGGGAGCTCCTACGAGCAGTACTTC.

The V gene is TRBV5-1, the J gene TRBJ2-1; maybe TRBD2 (5 bases). Germline CDR1 reads SGHRS; CDR2 reads YFSETQ. V was cut by 2 bases and J by 2 bases, with 14 bases left in between. The CDR3 spans 16 residues. The CDR3 protein is CASSFISGPPYNEQFF. In DNA form, the CDR3 reads TGCGCCAGCAGCTTTATCAGCGGTCCTCCCTACAATGAGCAGTTCTTC.

This clonotype was recorded at least ten times. The genes are TRBV7-9 and TRBJ2-7, with TRBD1 identical over 9 bases. With 4 bases clipped from V and 4 bases from J, the junction kept 5 bases outside the gene matches. The length of the CDR3 is 14 residues. The germline CDR1 and CDR2 sequences are SEHNR and FQNEAQ (reference sequence). The chain's CDR3 is CASSWTGVGYEQYF. CDR3 in DNA: TGTGCCAGCAGCTGGACAGGGGTTGGTTACGAGCAGTACTTC.

This clonotype has a handful of counts. This chain joins TRBV5-1 and TRBJ1-5; D is unclear. The V end was cut by 4 bases, the J end by 2 bases, with 16 bases between. Germline assignment: CDR1 SGHRS and CDR2 YFSETQ. The CDR3 is made up of 16 amino acids. CDR3 nucleotide sequence: TGCGCCAGCAGCCCGGTGGCCAGGACCGGCAATCAGCCCCAGCATTTT. Encoded protein: CASSPVARTGNQPQHF.

The rearrangement uses TRBV6-1 and TRBJ2-5, with TRBD2 matching 9 bases. Germline loops: CDR1 MNHNS, CDR2 SASEGT. The ends lost 6 bases at V and 5 bases at J; junction bases unmatched: 13. The CDR3 consists of 16 residues. The CDR3 loop reads CASRGTAGGVYETQYF. The CDR3, as DNA: TGTGCCAGCAGGGGGACAGCGGGGGGCGTGTATGAGACCCAGTACTTC.

This clonotype was seen repeatedly, ten times or more. The rearrangement links TRBV29-1 to TRBJ2-3, with TRBD1 matching 7 bases. The CDR3 totals 13 residues. Germline loops: CDR1 SQVTM, CDR2 ANQGSEA. Unmatched junction bases numbered 4, after V lost 7 bases and J lost 0 bases. The CDR3 sequence: CSGHRGSTDTQYF. The CDR3 DNA reads as TGCAGCGGCCACAGGGGTAGCACAGATACGCAGTATTTT.